This T cell receptor (beta chain) was captured in a study of cytomegalovirus exposure and HLA in healthy donors. Study results and caveats: Earlier analysis yielded a pattern in which most TCR beta V segments were productive about 90% or about 30% of the time. The dataset shows that most TCR sequences were rare, while some public TCRs occurred in many donors. Later analysis revealed greater clonal expansion in HLA-associated TCR beta chains than in equally common others.

Details on this clone: The antigen is unknown.

Deletions cut 0 bases from V and 2 bases from J, with 9 bases between. Germline values: CDR1 MNHNS, CDR2 SASEGT. The CDR3 runs to 15 residues. PCR primers comprised 60 Vbeta and 13 Jbeta primers. Repertoires were generated with immunoSEQ multiplex PCR, while TCRdb's copy carries only in-frame clones and drops some. The sample carries about 70,000 clones, 74% recorded once. The specimen was PBMCs. This chain uses TRBV6-1 with TRBJ2-3; tentatively, D is TRBD2 (6 bases). This receptor was taken from a human donor in good health. CDR3 bases: TGTGCCAGCAGTGAAGCGCGGGGCGCCACAGATACGCAGTATTTT. Its translation is CASSEARGATDTQYF.